What follows are 17 T cell receptor beta chains derived from one specimen sequenced in a study of cytomegalovirus exposure and HLA in healthy donors. The protocol was immunoSEQ multiplex PCR, while the TCRdb copy is restricted to in-frame clones and leaves out a portion. The table has around 350,000 clones, about nine tenths seen once. The material sequenced was PBMCs. The receptors were sampled from a young woman in good health and CMV-seronegative.

The V gene is TRBV9, the J gene TRBJ2-3; 7 positions match TRBD2. V dropped 4 bases and J dropped 4; count of bases not matched to a gene: 6. The CDR3 totals 14 residues. Germline CDR1 is SGDLS and CDR2 is YYNGEE. The chain's CDR3 is CASSSGGGADTQYF. The CDR3 DNA follows: TGTGCCAGCAGCTCCGGGGGAGGGGCAGATACGCAGTATTTT.

J is TRBJ2-3 and V is TRBV15; 8 nucleotides match TRBD2. Per germline, CDR1 LNHNV and CDR2 YYDKDF (reference sequence). V lost 1 base to trimming and J lost 2 bases; unmatched junction nucleotides: 2. The CDR3 extends over 15 amino acids. The CDR3 DNA follows: TGTGCCACCAGCAGAGCAGCGGGGGCCACAGATACGCAGTATTTT. Translation gives CATSRAAGATDTQYF.

This clone was recorded a few times. The gene calls are TRBV27 and TRBJ2-7; D might be TRBD2 (6 bases). The CDR3 length is 13 residues. Germline V CDR1 and CDR2: MNHEY, SMNVEV (reference sequence). V was shortened by 9 bases and J by 4 bases, with 16 bases between the two germline ends. The CDR3 nucleotides are TGTGCCAGGGGGAGGCCAGGCGAATACGAGCAGTACTTC. It yields the protein CARGRPGEYEQYF.

V gene TRBV6-5 combines with J gene TRBJ1-1, with D uncertain. Germline V CDR1 and CDR2: MNHEY, SVGAGI. The CDR3 has 13 amino acids. The V end was cut by 5 bases, the J end by 0 bases, with 7 bases between. CDR3 protein: CASSHTVNTEAFF. The CDR3 bases are TGTGCCAGCAGTCATACAGTGAACACTGAAGCTTTCTTT.

The V gene is TRBV7-2, the J gene TRBJ2-5; 7 bases map to TRBD2. The ends lost 5 bases at V and 7 bases at J; junction bases unmatched: 10. CDR1 SGHTA and CDR2 FQGNSA come from the germline V gene. CDR3 size: 14 residues. Here the CDR3 DNA reads TGTGCCAGCAGCCCAGAGAGCGGGAAGCGGACCCAGTACTTC. Amino acids: CASSPESGKRTQYF.

V gene TRBV19 combines with J gene TRBJ1-2; 7 nucleotides match TRBD1. The ends lost 4 bases at V and 5 bases at J; junction bases unmatched: 10. This CDR3 is built from 15 residues. The germline V gene has CDR1 LNHDA and CDR2 SQIVND (reference sequence). The CDR3 loop reads CASSTRGQLLYGYTF. The CDR3 nucleotides read TGTGCCAGTAGTACGAGGGGACAGCTATTATATGGCTACACCTTC.

The rearrangement uses TRBV27 and TRBJ2-1; 15 positions agree with TRBD2. V shed 5 bases, J shed 0 bases, and the junction held 2 bases outside the gene matches. CDR1 MNHEY and CDR2 SMNVEV come from the germline V gene (reference sequence). The CDR3 covers 17 residues. The CDR3 region is CASSGTSGRPSYNEQFF. CDR3 coding DNA: TGTGCCAGCAGTGGGACTAGCGGGAGGCCCTCCTACAATGAGCAGTTCTTC.

This clone was counted only a few times. This chain links TRBV6-5 with TRBJ2-7; D is ambiguous. The V end was cut by 2 bases, the J end by 5 bases, with 4 bases between. CDR1 and CDR2 from the germline V gene are MNHEY and SVGAGI. The CDR3 runs to 11 residues. CDR3 in amino acids: CASSYLHEQYF. The CDR3 nucleotides are TGTGCCAGCAGTTACCTCCACGAGCAGTACTTC.

The sample holds one count of this clone. The chain recombines TRBV6-5 with TRBJ2-7; 11 bases are shared with TRBD2. The CDR3 spans 14 residues. The J segment lost 3 bases and the V segment lost 8 bases, leaving 6 bases of the junction unmatched. The germline V gene has CDR1 MNHEY and CDR2 SVGAGI. This CDR3 is CASGEGLADYEQYF. CDR3 bases: TGTGCCAGCGGGGAGGGACTAGCGGACTACGAGCAGTACTTC.

The chain recombines TRBV7-6 with TRBJ2-2, with 8 bases lining up with TRBD1. The CDR3 covers 15 residues. J was trimmed by 3 bases and V by 8 bases; bases with no gene match: 8. Germline V gene data show CDR1 as SGHVS and CDR2 as FNYEAQ. CDR3 in amino acids: CASLFGTGDTGELFF. In DNA form, the CDR3 reads TGTGCCAGCTTATTTGGGACAGGCGACACCGGGGAGCTGTTTTTT.

The V gene is TRBV2, the J gene TRBJ2-7, with D maybe TRBD2 (7 bases). Trimming took off 1 base at V and 1 base at J, with 11 bases between the two ends. The germline gives CDR1 SNHLY, CDR2 FYNNEI. This CDR3 has 15 residues. CDR3 in amino acids: CASSEVRGGSYEQYF. The CDR3 DNA is TGTGCCAGCAGTGAAGTGAGGGGGGGATCCTACGAGCAGTACTTC. The full variable domain, its missing parts supplied by reference TRBV2 and TRBJ2-7, is EPEVTQTPSHQVTQMGQEVILRCVPISNHLYFYWYRQILGQKVEFLVSFYNNEISEKSEIFDDQFSVERPDGSNFTLKIRSTKLEDSAMYFCASSEVRGGSYEQYFGPGTRLTVT.

The J gene is TRBJ2-1, the V gene TRBV28; 9 bases agree with TRBD2. CDR3 size: 18 residues. Trimming took 1 base from V and 4 from J; bases not matched to a gene: 11. CDR1 MDHEN and CDR2 SYDVKM come from the germline V gene. The CDR3 nucleotides read TGTGCCAGCAGTTTATACCCAACCGGGACTAGCCGTTACAATGAGCAGTTCTTC. It translates to CASSLYPTGTSRYNEQFF.

V usage is TRBV6-5 and J usage is TRBJ1-1, with D unresolved. The germline V gene encodes CDR1 MNHEY and CDR2 SVGAGI. With 6 bases removed from V and 1 base from J, the gap between germline ends came to 9 bases. The CDR3 loop spans 13 amino acids. The CDR3 spells CASRAHRNTEAFF. CDR3 coding DNA: TGTGCCAGCAGGGCCCACAGGAACACTGAAGCTTTCTTT.

The rearrangement links TRBV28 to TRBJ1-4, with a weak D call TRBD1 (5 bases). Germline values: CDR1 MDHEN, CDR2 SYDVKM. The CDR3 covers 17 residues. Trimming shortened V by 3 bases and J by 0 bases, and 14 bases separated the two germline ends. The DNA of the CDR3 is TGTGCCAGCAGTTTGAAGCCAGGGCATACAACTAATGAAAAACTGTTTTTT. Translated: CASSLKPGHTTNEKLFF.

V is TRBV14 and J is TRBJ1-2; D remains unclear. CDR3 length: 16 residues. The germline gives CDR1 SGHDN, CDR2 FVKESK. V lost 0 bases and J lost 0, with 11 bases in between. Here the CDR3 DNA reads TGTGCCAGCAGCCAAGATTCGGGGAGGGCTAACTATGGCTACACCTTC. It encodes CASSQDSGRANYGYTF.

The rearrangement links TRBV6-5 to TRBJ2-1; D not certain. Germline CDR1 is MNHEY and CDR2 is SVGAGI. This CDR3 region has 11 residues. The germline V and J ends were trimmed by 6 bases and 9 bases, with 9 bases remaining between them. CDR3 sequence (DNA): TGTGCCAGCAGCTTAGCCCGTGAGCAGTTCTTC. Its protein is CASSLAREQFF.

This sequence joins TRBV27 and TRBJ2-7, with 8 bases that match TRBD2. Germline V gene data show CDR1 as MNHEY and CDR2 as SMNVEV (reference sequence). This CDR3 contains 14 residues. V shed 3 bases and J 6 bases; nucleotides not matched to a gene: 7. The DNA of the CDR3 is TGTGCCAGCAGTTTTTCCAGCGGGAGCCGCGAGCAGTACTTC. Its translation is CASSFSSGSREQYF.